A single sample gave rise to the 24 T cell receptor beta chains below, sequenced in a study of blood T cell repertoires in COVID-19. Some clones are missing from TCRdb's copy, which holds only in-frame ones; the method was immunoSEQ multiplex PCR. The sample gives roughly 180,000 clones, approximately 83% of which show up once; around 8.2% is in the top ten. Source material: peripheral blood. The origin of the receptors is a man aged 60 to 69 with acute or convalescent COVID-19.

The chain's CDR3 is CASRELTGQGYGYTF. In DNA form, the CDR3 reads TGTGCCAGCAGGGAACTTACGGGACAGGGGTATGGCTACACCTTC. This sequence joins TRBV28 and TRBJ1-2, with 10 bases fitting TRBD1. Trimming cost V 6 bases and J 5 bases; bases outside gene matches: 9. Germline V gene sequence: CDR1 MDHEN, CDR2 SYDVKM. This CDR3 has 15 amino acids.

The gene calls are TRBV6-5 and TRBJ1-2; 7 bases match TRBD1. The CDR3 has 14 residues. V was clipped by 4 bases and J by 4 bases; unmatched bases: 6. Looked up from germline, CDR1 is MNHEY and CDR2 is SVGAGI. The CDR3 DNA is TGTGCCAGCAGTTTTGGACAGGTTTCCTATGGCTACACCTTC. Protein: CASSFGQVSYGYTF.

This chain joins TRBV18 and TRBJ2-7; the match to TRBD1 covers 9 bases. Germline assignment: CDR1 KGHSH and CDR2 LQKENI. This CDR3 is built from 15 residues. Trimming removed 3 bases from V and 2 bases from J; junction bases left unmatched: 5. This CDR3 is CASSPRTGVPYEQYF. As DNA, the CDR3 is TGTGCCAGCTCACCCCGGACAGGGGTCCCCTACGAGCAGTACTTC.

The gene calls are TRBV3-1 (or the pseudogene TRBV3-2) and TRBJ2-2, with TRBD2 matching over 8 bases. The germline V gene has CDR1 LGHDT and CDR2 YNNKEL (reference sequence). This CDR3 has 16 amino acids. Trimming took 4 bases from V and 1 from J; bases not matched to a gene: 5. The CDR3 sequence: CASSPELAGNTGELFF. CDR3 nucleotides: TGTGCCAGCAGCCCAGAGCTAGCGGGGAACACCGGGGAGCTGTTTTTT.

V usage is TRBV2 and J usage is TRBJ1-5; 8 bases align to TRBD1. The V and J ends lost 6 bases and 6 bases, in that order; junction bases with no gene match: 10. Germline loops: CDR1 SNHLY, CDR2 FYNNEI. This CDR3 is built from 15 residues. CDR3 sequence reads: CASSAGQGASQPQHF. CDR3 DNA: TGTGCCAGCAGCGCCGGGCAGGGGGCAAGTCAGCCCCAGCATTTT.

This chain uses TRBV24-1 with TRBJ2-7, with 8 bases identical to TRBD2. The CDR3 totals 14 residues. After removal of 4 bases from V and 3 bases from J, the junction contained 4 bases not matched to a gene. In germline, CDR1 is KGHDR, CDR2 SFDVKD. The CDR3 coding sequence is TGTGCCACCAGTGACCCCGGGACTAGCTACGAGCAGTACTTC. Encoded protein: CATSDPGTSYEQYF.

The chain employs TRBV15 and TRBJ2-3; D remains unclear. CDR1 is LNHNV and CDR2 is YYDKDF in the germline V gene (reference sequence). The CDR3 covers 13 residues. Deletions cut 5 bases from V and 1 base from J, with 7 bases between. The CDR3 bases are TGTGCCACCAGCGGCTTGGGCACAGATACGCAGTATTTT. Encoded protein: CATSGLGTDTQYF. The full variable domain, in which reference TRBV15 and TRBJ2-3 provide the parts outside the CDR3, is DAMVIQNPRYQVTQFGKPVTLSCSQTLNHNVMYWYQQKSSQAPKLLFHYYDKDFNNEADTPDNFQSRRPNTSFCFLDIRSPGLGDTAMYLCATSGLGTDTQYFGPGTRLTVL.

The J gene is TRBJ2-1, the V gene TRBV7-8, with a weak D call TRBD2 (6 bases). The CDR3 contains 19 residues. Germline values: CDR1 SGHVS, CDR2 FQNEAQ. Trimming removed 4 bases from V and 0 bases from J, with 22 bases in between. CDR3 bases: TGTGCCAGCAGCTCCCGGTTTAGCGGAGGGGCAGGCTCCTACAATGAGCAGTTCTTC. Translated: CASSSRFSGGAGSYNEQFF.

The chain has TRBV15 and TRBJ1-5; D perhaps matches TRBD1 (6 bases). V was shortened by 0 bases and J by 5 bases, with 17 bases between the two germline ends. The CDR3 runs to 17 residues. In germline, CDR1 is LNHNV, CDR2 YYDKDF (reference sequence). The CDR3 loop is CATSRDPGGGRHQPQHF. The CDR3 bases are TGTGCCACCAGCAGAGACCCTGGGGGGGGGCGCCATCAGCCCCAGCATTTT.

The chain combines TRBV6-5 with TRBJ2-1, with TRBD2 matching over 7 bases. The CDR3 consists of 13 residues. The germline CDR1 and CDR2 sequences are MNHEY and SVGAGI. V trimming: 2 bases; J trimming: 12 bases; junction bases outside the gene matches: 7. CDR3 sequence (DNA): TGTGCCAGCAGTTACGGGGAGGGTCGGACGCAGTTCTTC. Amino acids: CASSYGEGRTQFF.

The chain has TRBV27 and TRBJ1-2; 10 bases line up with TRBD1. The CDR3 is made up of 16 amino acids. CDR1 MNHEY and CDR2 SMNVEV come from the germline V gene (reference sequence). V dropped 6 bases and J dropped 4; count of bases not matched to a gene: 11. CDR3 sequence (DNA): TGTGCCAGCAGGGAAGCCGGGACAGGGGCCGGCTATGGCTACACCTTC. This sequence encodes CASREAGTGAGYGYTF.

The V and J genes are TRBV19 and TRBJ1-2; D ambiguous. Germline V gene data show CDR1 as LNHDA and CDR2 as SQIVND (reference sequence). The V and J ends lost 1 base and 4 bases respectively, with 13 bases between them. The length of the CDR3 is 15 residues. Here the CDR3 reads CASSIAGGKVYGYTF. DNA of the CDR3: TGTGCCAGTAGTATAGCGGGAGGGAAGGTCTATGGCTACACCTTC.

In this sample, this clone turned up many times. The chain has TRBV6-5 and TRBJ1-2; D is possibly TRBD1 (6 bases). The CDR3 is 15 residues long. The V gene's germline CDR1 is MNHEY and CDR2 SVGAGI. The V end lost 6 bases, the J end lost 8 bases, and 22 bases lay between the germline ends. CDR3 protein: CASRDTRDMYRGYTF. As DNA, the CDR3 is TGTGCCAGCAGAGATACCCGGGACATGTACCGAGGCTACACCTTC.

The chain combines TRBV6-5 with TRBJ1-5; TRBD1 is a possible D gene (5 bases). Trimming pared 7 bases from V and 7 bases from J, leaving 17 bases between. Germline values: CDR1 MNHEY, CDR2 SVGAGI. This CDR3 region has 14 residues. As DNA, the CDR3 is TGTGCCAGCACCTCTCGATTAAGGGGACAGCCCCAGCATTTT. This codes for CASTSRLRGQPQHF.

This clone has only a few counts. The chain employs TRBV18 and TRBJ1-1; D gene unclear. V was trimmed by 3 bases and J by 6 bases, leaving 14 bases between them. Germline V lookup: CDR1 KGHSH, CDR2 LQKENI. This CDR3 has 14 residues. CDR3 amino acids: CASSPTGVWAEAFF. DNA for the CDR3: TGTGCCAGCTCACCGACCGGAGTGTGGGCTGAAGCTTTCTTT.

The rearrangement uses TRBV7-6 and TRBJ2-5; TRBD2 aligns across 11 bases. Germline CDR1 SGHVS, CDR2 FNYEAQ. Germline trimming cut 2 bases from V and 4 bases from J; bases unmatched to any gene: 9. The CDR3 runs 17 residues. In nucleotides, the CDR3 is TGTGCCAGCAGCTTAAGTCTGGTAGCGGGAGGGTTAGAGACCCAGTACTTC. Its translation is CASSLSLVAGGLETQYF.

The CDR3 is CASISQLGNTIYF. The DNA of the CDR3 is TGTGCCAGCATTAGCCAGCTTGGAAACACCATATATTTT. The chain recombines TRBV21-1 with TRBJ1-3. TRBV21-1 is a known pseudogene. This CDR3 region has 13 residues.

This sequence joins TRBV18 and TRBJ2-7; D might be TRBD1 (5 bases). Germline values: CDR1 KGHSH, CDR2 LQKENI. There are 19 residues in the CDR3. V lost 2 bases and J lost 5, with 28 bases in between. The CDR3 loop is CASSPLTGVTVQGSHEQYF. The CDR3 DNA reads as TGTGCCAGCTCACCATTAACCGGAGTAACGGTTCAGGGAAGCCACGAGCAGTACTTC.

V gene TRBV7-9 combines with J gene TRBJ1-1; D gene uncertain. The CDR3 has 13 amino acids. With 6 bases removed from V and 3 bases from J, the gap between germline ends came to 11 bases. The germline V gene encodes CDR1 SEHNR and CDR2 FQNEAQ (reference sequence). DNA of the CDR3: TGTGCCAGCAGAAACCAGCAGGACACTGAAGCTTTCTTT. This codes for CASRNQQDTEAFF.

CDR3 bases: TGTGCCAGCATGGGACTTACGGACACTGAAGCTTTCTTT. Encoded protein: CASMGLTDTEAFF. The rearrangement links TRBV2 to TRBJ1-1, with a weak D call TRBD1 (5 bases). Germline CDR1 is SNHLY and CDR2 is FYNNEI. This CDR3 is 13 amino acids long. V was trimmed by 7 bases and J by 3 bases, leaving 12 bases between them.

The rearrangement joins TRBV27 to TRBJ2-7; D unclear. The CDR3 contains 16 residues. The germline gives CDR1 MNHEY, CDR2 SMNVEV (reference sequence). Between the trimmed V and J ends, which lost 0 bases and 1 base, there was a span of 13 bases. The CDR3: CASSLSISSLSYEQYF. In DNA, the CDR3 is TGTGCCAGCAGTTTATCGATTAGCTCCCTGTCCTACGAGCAGTACTTC.

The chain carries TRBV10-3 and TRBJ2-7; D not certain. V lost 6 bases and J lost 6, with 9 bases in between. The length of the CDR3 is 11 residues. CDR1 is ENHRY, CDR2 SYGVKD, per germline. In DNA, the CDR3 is TGTGCCATCAGAGACTCTGGCGAGCAGTACTTC. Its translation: CAIRDSGEQYF.

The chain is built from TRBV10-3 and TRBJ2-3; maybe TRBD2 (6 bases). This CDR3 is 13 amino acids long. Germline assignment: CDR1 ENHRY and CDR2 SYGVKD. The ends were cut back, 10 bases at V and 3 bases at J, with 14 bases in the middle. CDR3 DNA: TGTGCCACCGCTAGCGCCGGGACAGATACGCAGTATTTT. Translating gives CATASAGTDTQYF.

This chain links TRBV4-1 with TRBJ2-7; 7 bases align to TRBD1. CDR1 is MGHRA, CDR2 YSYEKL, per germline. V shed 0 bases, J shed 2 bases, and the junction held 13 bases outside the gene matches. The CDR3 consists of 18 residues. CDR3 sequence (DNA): TGCGCCAGCAGCCAAGATGGAGTACAGGGGTCCCGAGCCTACGAGCAGTACTTC. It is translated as CASSQDGVQGSRAYEQYF.